This T cell receptor (beta chain) was sequenced for a study of blood T cell repertoires in COVID-19. Deletions cut 0 bases from V and 1 base from J, with 7 bases between. The CDR3 contains 16 residues. The germline gives CDR1 MNHEY, CDR2 SVGAGI. Data came from immunoSEQ multiplex PCR; TCRdb stores just in-frame clones and leaves some out. The sample records about 200,000 clones, 85% to 90% being singletons. The sample consisted of peripheral blood. The clonotype originates from a man aged 35-49 years with active or convalescent COVID-19. V is TRBV6-5 and J is TRBJ2-6, with a possible D match to TRBD2 (5 bases). DNA of the CDR3: TGTGCCAGCAGTTACTCGACTACTTCTGGGGCCAACGTCCTGACTTTC. Amino acid sequence: CASSYSTTSGANVLTF.